The clone carrying this TCR beta chain was detected many times. The antigen is unknown. RNA transcripts provided the source from which TCR beta CDR3 regions were amplified. Using the HTBI primer set, a first-round RT-PCR was run on the TCR CDR3. MiXCR, applied by TCRdb to the multiplex PCR reads, yields one record per CDR3 protein. The data show around 700,000 distinct CDR3 sequences, around 40% seen once. V was shortened by 5 bases and J by 3 bases, with 19 bases between the two germline ends. Looked up from germline, CDR1 is SGHVS and CDR2 is FNYEAQ. The CDR3 runs to 16 residues. This entry belongs to a study of T cells in Graves' hyperthyroidism and ophthalmopathy. Findings and caveats of the study: Ophthalmopathy could be told apart from stable hyperthyroidism with a 13 V-J model.

Graves' hyperthyroidism qualified as stable when ophthalmopathy did not progress within 18 months. Specimen: blood. The chain couples TRBV7-6 to TRBJ1-1; D uncertain. This TCR derives from a woman aged 40 to 49 with Graves' hyperthyroidism. The CDR3 sequence is CASSISPDGGDTEAFF. As DNA, the CDR3 is TGTGCCAGCAGCATCAGCCCAGATGGCGGGGACACTGAAGCTTTCTTT.